Shown below are 10 T cell receptor beta chains from a single sample sequenced in a study of blood T cell repertoires in COVID-19. TCRdb's copy holds only in-frame clones and misses some; the assay was immunoSEQ multiplex PCR. This sample has about 59,000 clones; 91% occur once, and the top ten carry roughly 8.6%. The sequenced sample was peripheral blood. All receptors derive from a human donor in a cohort sampled during active COVID-19.

V and J are TRBV28 and TRBJ1-2; TRBD1 matches 8 bases. The V and J ends lost 5 bases and 3 bases, in that order; junction bases with no gene match: 17. CDR3 length equals 18 residues. CDR1 and CDR2 from the germline V gene are MDHEN and SYDVKM. The CDR3 bases are TGTGCCAGCAGTCCCCGCCCAGACAGGGGTAGAGGGGACTATGGCTACACCTTC. Encoded protein: CASSPRPDRGRGDYGYTF.

Turning to this clone: The same CDR3 also results from other DNA sequences found in this sample. The chain combines TRBV27 with TRBJ1-2; 7 positions agree with TRBD1. Germline V gene sequence: CDR1 MNHEY, CDR2 SMNVEV (reference sequence). V lost 6 bases to trimming and J lost 7 bases; unmatched junction nucleotides: 8. The CDR3 totals 13 residues. In DNA form, the CDR3 reads TGTGCCAGCAGCTCCGTGACAGGGATTGGCTACACCTTC. Translating gives CASSSVTGIGYTF.

This clone is a singleton in its sample. The J gene is TRBJ1-6, the V gene TRBV7-2, with D perhaps TRBD1 (5 bases). The CDR3 loop spans 15 amino acids. Trimming shortened V by 0 bases and J by 10 bases, and 13 bases separated the two germline ends. Germline CDR1 is SGHTA and CDR2 is FQGNSA. The CDR3 region is CASSLAGQGRSPLHF. The CDR3 bases are TGTGCCAGCAGCTTAGCAGGGCAGGGCCGCTCACCCCTCCACTTT.

The chain joins TRBV6-5 to TRBJ1-1, with D possibly TRBD1 on 5 matching bases. The ends were cut back, 5 bases at V and 6 bases at J, with 16 bases in the middle. Germline V gene sequence: CDR1 MNHEY, CDR2 SVGAGI. This CDR3 has 14 residues. The chain's CDR3 is CASSLDTVRPEAFF. In DNA form, the CDR3 reads TGTGCCAGCAGTCTGGACACGGTCAGGCCTGAAGCTTTCTTT.

The V gene is TRBV5-5, the J gene TRBJ2-5; TRBD1 agrees at 7 bases. Germline trimming cut 6 bases from V and 5 bases from J; bases unmatched to any gene: 7. The V gene's germline CDR1 is SGHKS and CDR2 YYEKEE (reference sequence). The CDR3 is made up of 13 amino acids. CDR3 in DNA: TGTGCCAGCAATGAGGGGGCAGGGGAGACCCAGTACTTC. Its protein is CASNEGAGETQYF.

The chain combines TRBV4-3 with TRBJ1-4, with 7 bases matching TRBD1. V lost 1 base and J lost 6; bases outside the gene matches: 8. CDR3 length: 16 residues. The germline V gene has CDR1 LGHNA and CDR2 YSLEER. The CDR3 is CASSQARQGSHEKLFF. The CDR3 DNA sequence: TGCGCCAGCAGCCAAGCCCGACAGGGATCCCATGAAAAACTGTTTTTT.

The rearrangement uses TRBV5-4 and TRBJ2-1; no clear D gene. The CDR3 extends over 15 amino acids. CDR1 and CDR2 (germline): SGHNT, YYREEE (reference sequence). The V end lost 0 bases, the J end lost 2 bases, and 9 bases lay between the germline ends. The CDR3 nucleotides are TGTGCCAGCAGCTTGGCGGGTCCTACCTACAATGAGCAGTTCTTC. It translates to CASSLAGPTYNEQFF.

This sequence joins TRBV18 and TRBJ1-5; 7 bases are a match to TRBD1. The CDR3 has 17 residues. With 3 bases clipped from V and 1 base from J, the junction kept 9 bases outside the gene matches. Germline V gives CDR1 KGHSH, CDR2 LQKENI. CDR3 bases: TGTGCCAGCTCACCTCGGGCAGGGGGTCGGAGCAATCAGCCCCAGCATTTT. This sequence encodes CASSPRAGGRSNQPQHF.

The chain carries TRBV5-1 and TRBJ2-2, with D tentatively TRBD1 (6 bases). Germline values: CDR1 SGHRS, CDR2 YFSETQ. Deletions cut 5 bases from V and 3 bases from J, with 11 bases between. The CDR3 covers 14 residues. In DNA, the CDR3 is TGCGCCAGCAGGAACCCAGGGGACACCGGGGAGCTGTTTTTT. Protein sequence: CASRNPGDTGELFF.

DNA for the CDR3: TGTGCCAGCAGGAGAGCAGGAGGGCAGTACTTC. This gives the protein CASRRAGGQYF. V and J are TRBV2 and TRBJ2-7; D possibly corresponds to TRBD2 (5 bases). Germline V CDR1 and CDR2: SNHLY, FYNNEI. Between the trimmed V and J ends, which lost 6 bases and 9 bases, there was a span of 12 bases. This CDR3 has 11 residues.